This entry lists 27 T cell receptor beta chains sequenced from one sample in a study of cytotoxic CD8 clonotypes in ibrutinib-treated CLL. TCRdb's copy holds only in-frame clones and misses some; the assay was immunoSEQ multiplex PCR. The sample has about 160,000 clones; about 80% are singletons. The specimen comprised PBMCs, sampled after 24 months of ibrutinib treatment. These receptors all come from a human donor with chronic lymphocytic leukemia.

This clone was recorded a few times. This chain connects TRBV7-2 to TRBJ2-7; 15 bases line up with TRBD2. This CDR3 is 15 amino acids long. Germline V CDR1 and CDR2: SGHTA, FQGNSA. J lost 7 bases, V lost 5 bases, and 6 bases had no gene match. CDR3 DNA sequence: TGTGCCAGCAGCCCACGGACTAGCGGGAGGGGGGAGCAGTACTTC. Amino acid sequence: CASSPRTSGRGEQYF.

The V and J genes are TRBV5-1 and TRBJ1-2, with D possibly matching TRBD1 (5 bases). V was clipped by 4 bases and J by 4 bases, with 8 bases between them. Germline V lookup: CDR1 SGHRS, CDR2 YFSETQ. This CDR3 is 12 amino acids long. The CDR3 nucleotides are TGCGCCAGCAGCCCCCAGGGCTATGGCTACACCTTC. This encodes CASSPQGYGYTF.

The rearrangement joins TRBV7-9 to TRBJ1-4, with D possibly matching TRBD1 (5 bases). Trimming cost V 1 base and J 4 bases, with 13 bases left between them. This CDR3 spans 16 amino acids. Germline CDR1 reads SEHNR; CDR2 reads FQNEAQ (reference sequence). As DNA, the CDR3 is TGTGCCAGCAGCTTAGTCCCGGGGCAGGTTAATGAAAAACTGTTTTTT. Protein: CASSLVPGQVNEKLFF.

The chain joins TRBV5-4 to TRBJ2-1; 7 bases align to TRBD1. The CDR3 length is 15 residues. Germline V gene lookup returns CDR1 SGHNT and CDR2 YYREEE (reference sequence). V trimming: 4 bases; J trimming: 7 bases; junction bases outside the gene matches: 11. The CDR3 DNA follows: TGTGCCAGCAGCCTCCGAGGGACAGCTCAAAATGAGCAGTTCTTC. This gives the protein CASSLRGTAQNEQFF.

V and J are TRBV9 and TRBJ1-2; D remains unclear. The CDR3 loop spans 16 amino acids. Per the germline V gene, CDR1 is SGDLS and CDR2 is YYNGEE. V lost 3 bases and J lost 1, with 16 bases in between. The CDR3 spells CASSDPGRPNNYGYTF. DNA of the CDR3: TGTGCCAGCAGCGATCCTGGCAGGCCAAATAACTATGGCTACACCTTC.

The chain joins TRBV7-3 to TRBJ2-1, with TRBD1 identical over 9 bases. Germline CDR1 and CDR2: SGHTA and FQGTGA. The CDR3 runs 16 residues. The V segment lost 5 bases and the J segment 8 bases; nucleotides outside the gene matches: 13. DNA of the CDR3: TGTGCCAGCAGCGATGCCTACAGGGGGCGCCGGGATGAGCAGTTCTTC. Protein: CASSDAYRGRRDEQFF.

This CDR3 reads CASRPTGGRETQYF. The CDR3 nucleotides are TGTGCCAGCAGGCCGACAGGGGGCCGGGAGACCCAGTACTTC. V gene TRBV6-5 combines with J gene TRBJ2-5; 10 bases agree with TRBD1. The CDR3 totals 14 residues. V was clipped by 6 bases and J by 5 bases; unmatched bases: 6. Germline CDR1 and CDR2: MNHEY and SVGAGI.

The chain employs TRBV27 and TRBJ2-3; 9 positions agree with TRBD2. Germline CDR1 and CDR2: MNHEY and SMNVEV (reference sequence). This CDR3 has 14 amino acids. The ends lost 3 bases at V and 5 bases at J; junction bases unmatched: 3. The CDR3 nucleotides read TGTGCCAGCAGTTTTAGCGGGAGTAGAGATACGCAGTATTTT. Protein product: CASSFSGSRDTQYF.

The V and J genes are TRBV5-1 and TRBJ2-2; the match to TRBD1 covers 11 bases. V lost 4 bases to trimming and J lost 6 bases; unmatched junction nucleotides: 5. This CDR3 comprises 15 residues. Germline values: CDR1 SGHRS, CDR2 YFSETQ. The CDR3 nucleotides read TGCGCCAGCAGCCTAGGACAGGGGGCGTCCGGGGAGCTGTTTTTT. Amino acid sequence: CASSLGQGASGELFF. Variable domain in full (rest from reference TRBV5-1 and TRBJ2-2): KAGVTQTPRYLIKTRGQQVTLSCSPISGHRSVSWYQQTPGQGLQFLFEYFSETQRNKGNFPGRFSGRQFSNSRSEMNVSTLELGDSALYLCASSLGQGASGELFFGEGSRLTVL.

The chain couples TRBV7-8 to TRBJ1-4, with D possibly being TRBD1 (6 bases). Trimming shortened V by 6 bases and J by 12 bases, and 29 bases separated the two germline ends. The CDR3 is made up of 17 amino acids. Germline V CDR1 and CDR2: SGHVS, FQNEAQ. The chain's CDR3 is CASSFQTGGGAFIELFF. The CDR3 region has the DNA TGTGCCAGCAGTTTCCAGACCGGGGGGGGCGCTTTTATCGAACTGTTTTTT.

This sequence joins TRBV30 and TRBJ1-2; D is uncertain. This CDR3 region has 11 residues. Germline V gene lookup returns CDR1 GTSNPN and CDR2 SVGIG (reference sequence). In DNA form, the CDR3 reads TGTGGCGGCGCATTAACGCTTGGCTACACCTTC. Its protein is CGGALTLGYTF.

This clone came up a few times. The chain carries TRBV19 and TRBJ1-2; D gene ambiguous. The germline CDR1 and CDR2 sequences are LNHDA and SQIVND (reference sequence). The germline V and J ends were trimmed by 7 bases and 2 bases, with 11 bases remaining between them. The CDR3 is 13 amino acids. The DNA of the CDR3 is TGTGCCAGTACCCCACAGTGGAACTATGGCTACACCTTC. Protein: CASTPQWNYGYTF. Complete variable domain (other parts from reference TRBV19 and TRBJ1-2): DGGITQSPKYLFRKEGQNVTLSCEQNLNHDAMYWYRQDPGQGLRLIYYSQIVNDFQKGDIAEGYSVSREKKESFPLTVTSAQKNPTAFYLCASTPQWNYGYTFGSGTRLTVV.

This clone is a singleton in its sample. The rearrangement uses TRBV28 and TRBJ1-2; D gene ambiguous. The CDR3 sequence is 11 residues long. V was shortened by 5 bases and J by 4 bases, with 5 bases between the two germline ends. The germline gives CDR1 MDHEN, CDR2 SYDVKM. The CDR3 loop is CASSSFYGYTF. CDR3 sequence (DNA): TGTGCCAGCAGTAGCTTCTATGGCTACACCTTC.

The chain has TRBV5-1 and TRBJ2-7; TRBD1 agrees at 7 bases. The CDR3 spans 13 residues. Germline-derived CDR1 and CDR2 are SGHRS and YFSETQ. Trimming took 3 bases from V and 3 from J; bases not matched to a gene: 3. The CDR3 is CASSWGTDYEQYF. DNA for the CDR3: TGCGCCAGCAGCTGGGGGACAGACTACGAGCAGTACTTC.

V usage is TRBV5-1 and J usage is TRBJ2-7; D not certain. This CDR3 is built from 14 residues. V lost 5 bases to trimming and J lost 4 bases, with 16 bases between them. Per germline, CDR1 SGHRS and CDR2 YFSETQ. The CDR3 bases are TGCGCCAGCAGGATTTCGGGCGGTCTGTACGAGCAGTACTTC. It specifies CASRISGGLYEQYF.

The genes are TRBV19 and TRBJ1-5; D may be TRBD1 (6 bases). In germline, CDR1 is LNHDA, CDR2 SQIVND (reference sequence). The CDR3 covers 12 residues. Trimming took 5 bases from V and 5 from J, leaving 7 bases between them. CDR3 DNA sequence: TGTGCCAGTAGTTACAGGGATCAGCCCCAGCATTTT. Protein: CASSYRDQPQHF. Combining the CDR3 with reference TRBV19 and TRBJ1-5 gives the whole variable domain DGGITQSPKYLFRKEGQNVTLSCEQNLNHDAMYWYRQDPGQGLRLIYYSQIVNDFQKGDIAEGYSVSREKKESFPLTVTSAQKNPTAFYLCASSYRDQPQHFGDGTRLSIL.

The chain is built from TRBV7-8 and TRBJ2-3; 7 bases agree with TRBD1. V was clipped by 3 bases and J by 9 bases; unmatched bases: 3. Germline-derived CDR1 and CDR2 are SGHVS and FQNEAQ. The CDR3 has 12 residues. CDR3 nucleotide sequence: TGTGCCAGCAGCTTGCGGACAGGAACGCAGTATTTT. As protein: CASSLRTGTQYF.

The V gene is TRBV5-4, the J gene TRBJ2-1; TRBD2 matches at 7 bases. CDR3 length equals 16 residues. In germline, CDR1 is SGHNT, CDR2 YYREEE (reference sequence). V shed 4 bases and J 0 bases; nucleotides not matched to a gene: 7. This CDR3 reads CASSVGLPPSYNEQFF. The CDR3 DNA reads as TGTGCCAGCAGCGTGGGACTACCCCCCTCCTACAATGAGCAGTTCTTC.

The chain is built from TRBV27 and TRBJ1-2; TRBD1 matches 8 bases. Germline-derived CDR1 and CDR2 are MNHEY and SMNVEV (reference sequence). Germline trimming cut 4 bases from V and 3 bases from J; bases unmatched to any gene: 13. CDR3 length equals 17 residues. The CDR3 coding sequence is TGTGCCAGCAGTTCAGGGGGCTGGGGGCGCGAGGACTATGGCTACACCTTC. Residues: CASSSGGWGREDYGYTF.

The chain is built from TRBV7-2 and TRBJ2-7; 8 bases are shared with TRBD1. After removal of 6 bases from V and 2 bases from J, the junction contained 3 bases not matched to a gene. The CDR3 runs 13 residues. Germline V lookup: CDR1 SGHTA, CDR2 FQGNSA. CDR3 DNA: TGTGCCAGCAGAAGACAGGGGACCTACGAGCAGTACTTC. Protein: CASRRQGTYEQYF.

The chain couples TRBV27 to TRBJ2-7; 7 positions agree with TRBD2. The junction had 5 bases not matched to a gene; V was cut back by 0 bases and J by 3 bases. The CDR3 has 15 amino acids. Germline V gene data show CDR1 as MNHEY and CDR2 as SMNVEV (reference sequence). CDR3 amino acids: CASSLSASGYYEQYF. The CDR3 DNA reads as TGTGCCAGCAGTTTATCAGCTAGCGGATACTACGAGCAGTACTTC.

Only one count was recorded for this clone. This chain connects TRBV12-5 to TRBJ1-2; D uncertain. V shed 3 bases and J shed 5 bases, with 13 bases lying between them. CDR3 length equals 14 residues. The V gene's germline CDR1 is LGHNT and CDR2 FRNRAP. CDR3 sequence: CASGLRELPYGYTF. DNA of the CDR3: TGTGCTAGTGGTTTAAGGGAACTCCCTTATGGCTACACCTTC.

The CDR3 DNA follows: TGTGCCAGCTCATCCTATAGCAATCAGCCCCAGCATTTT. It yields the protein CASSSYSNQPQHF. The chain has TRBV18 and TRBJ1-5; D remains unclear. The germline V and J ends were trimmed by 5 bases and 0 bases, with 5 bases remaining between them. Germline V gene sequence: CDR1 KGHSH, CDR2 LQKENI. CDR3 length: 13 residues.

The V and J genes are TRBV5-1 and TRBJ2-5; D is uncertain. CDR1 SGHRS and CDR2 YFSETQ come from the germline V gene. The ends were cut back, 4 bases at V and 5 bases at J, with 9 bases in the middle. This CDR3 contains 12 residues. The CDR3 nucleotides are TGCGCCAGCAGCCCAAGCTCGGAGACCCAGTACTTC. Protein: CASSPSSETQYF.

The chain joins TRBV4-1 to TRBJ2-3; D unresolved. V dropped 2 bases and J dropped 1 base, with 10 bases sitting between them. Germline CDR1 reads MGHRA; CDR2 reads YSYEKL. This CDR3 comprises 15 residues. For the CDR3, the DNA is TGCGCCAGCAGCCAACAGGATTGGGGCACAGATACGCAGTATTTT. Protein sequence: CASSQQDWGTDTQYF.

This clone was observed a few times. The gene calls are TRBV27 and TRBJ1-2, with 8 bases fitting TRBD1. The CDR3 length is 17 residues. V dropped 2 bases and J dropped 4; count of bases not matched to a gene: 12. In germline, CDR1 is MNHEY, CDR2 SMNVEV (reference sequence). In DNA form, the CDR3 reads TGTGCCAGCAGTTTAAGGGTTCGACAGGGGATAGCCTATGGCTACACCTTC. Encoded protein: CASSLRVRQGIAYGYTF.

V and J are TRBV7-9 and TRBJ1-1, with no clear D. Germline V CDR1 and CDR2: SEHNR, FQNEAQ (reference sequence). The CDR3 is 12 residues long. The germline V and J ends were trimmed by 4 bases and 7 bases, with 10 bases remaining between them. DNA of the CDR3: TGTGCCAGCAGCTCAGAAACCGTTGAAGCTTTCTTT. Translation gives CASSSETVEAFF.